This TCR beta chain was found in a study of STAT5B mutations in CD4+ large granular lymphocyte leukemia. Findings and limits, study-wide: Top patient clones used TRBV06 genes more often: 8/27 versus 2/35 in controls. Patient CD4-sorted repertoires stayed more clonal than healthy ones after leukemic-clone removal.

CDR1 MNHEY and CDR2 SVGAGI come from the germline V gene. With 7 bases removed from V and 0 bases from J, the gap between germline ends came to 4 bases. The CDR3 consists of 13 residues. The assay was run at survey level. The protocol was immunoSEQ multiplex PCR, while the TCRdb copy is restricted to in-frame clones and leaves out a portion. The sample holds tens of thousands of clones, roughly two thirds seen once. Turning to this clone: Its antigen is currently unknown.

V gene TRBV6-5 combines with J gene TRBJ1-6; D is uncertain. The receptor comes from a human donor in good health. The sample was CD4+ T cells from blood buffy coats. The DNA of the CDR3 is TGTGCCAGCACGGGCTCCTATAATTCACCCCTCCACTTT. This gives the protein CASTGSYNSPLHF.